This TCR beta chain was recorded in a study of identical twins. CDR1 MNHEY and CDR2 SMNVEV come from the germline V gene (reference sequence). The CDR3 is 15 residues long. MiXCR, run by TCRdb on the 5' RACE reads, gives a single entry per CDR3 protein. The sample includes roughly 1.6 million distinct CDR3 sequences, about 31% of them seen just once. The chain carries TRBV27 and TRBJ2-5; possibly TRBD1 for D (6 bases). The DNA end lines up better with TRBJ2-7; the J call may be wrong. What was sequenced was cord blood. The receptor's source is a newborn girl in good health. CDR3 DNA sequence: TGTGCCAGCAGCTCGGGACAACCCGGTTCCTACGAGCAGTACTTC. As protein: CASSSGQPGSYEQYF.